The text below deals with one T cell receptor (beta chain). Its antigen is as yet unknown. Measured with immunoSEQ multiplex PCR; TCRdb has only the in-frame clones, and not every one. The repertoire holds around 34,000 clones, with approximately 72% as singletons. This record comes from a study of monozygotic twins with cystic fibrosis. Study details: Library input was 2.5 to 3.5 micrograms of fragmented DNA, with roughly 14 PCR cycles.

Study-wide results and limits: Monozygotic CF twin pairs shared significantly more nucleotide-identical clonotypes than unrelated CF individuals did. No link emerged between shared CDR3 counts and age, concordance or severity.

This TCR was sampled from a girl aged 10-17 years with cystic fibrosis. Sequencing input: blood.

The CDR3 nucleotides read TGCAGTGCCAGGGCTTACAATGAGCAGTTCTTC. This gives the protein CSARAYNEQFF. V is TRBV20-1 and J is TRBJ2-1; D might be TRBD1 (5 bases). CDR3 length: 11 residues. CDR1 and CDR2 (germline): DFQATT, SNEGSKA (reference sequence). The V end was cut by 6 bases, the J end by 4 bases, with 7 bases between.